The 22 T cell receptor beta chains below all came from one sample that was sequenced in a study of blood T cell repertoires in COVID-19. Assay: immunoSEQ multiplex PCR; the TCRdb copy retains only in-frame clones and omits some. Of about 480,000 clones in the sample, approximately 90% are singletons; the top ten hold about 1.7%. Sequencing used PBMCs or T cells enriched from blood (not recorded which). The receptors here all came from a middle-aged woman who had recovered from COVID-19.

This rearrangement joins TRBV23-1 to TRBJ2-2; no clear D gene. TRBV23-1 belongs to the ORF category, with a function that is uncertain. The CDR3 length is 13 residues. V lost 3 bases and J lost 5, with 7 bases in between. In DNA form, the CDR3 reads TGCGCCAGCAGTCAGACACGAACCGGGGAGCTGTTTTTT. This translates into CASSQTRTGELFF.

This sequence joins TRBV7-2 and TRBJ1-5, with D uncertain. Germline loops: CDR1 SGHTA, CDR2 FQGNSA. CDR3 length equals 16 residues. V was shortened by 5 bases and J by 2 bases, with 16 bases between the two germline ends. CDR3 loop: CASSPLIQKGNQPQHF. CDR3 coding DNA: TGTGCCAGCAGCCCACTTATACAGAAAGGCAATCAGCCCCAGCATTTT.

The rearrangement joins TRBV11-2 to TRBJ2-7; 8 nucleotides agree with TRBD2. The CDR3 has 15 amino acids. The V gene end was trimmed by 5 bases and the J gene end by 7 bases; junction bases not matched to a gene: 13. Germline CDR1 reads SGHAT; CDR2 reads FQNNGV. The CDR3: CASSQISGNWWEQYF. As DNA, the CDR3 is TGTGCCAGCAGCCAAATTAGCGGGAACTGGTGGGAGCAGTACTTC.

This chain links TRBV18 with TRBJ2-1; no reliable D call. This CDR3 is built from 13 residues. CDR1 and CDR2 from the germline V gene are KGHSH and LQKENI. V lost 6 bases and J 3 bases, leaving 9 bases between the germline ends. The CDR3 loop reads CASSRTGYNEQFF. CDR3 in DNA: TGTGCCAGCTCCCGCACTGGCTACAATGAGCAGTTCTTC.

This chain uses TRBV19 with TRBJ2-1; TRBD2 agrees at 10 bases. CDR3 length: 13 amino acids. Trimming removed 7 bases from V and 10 bases from J; junction bases left unmatched: 7. The germline V gene has CDR1 LNHDA and CDR2 SQIVND (reference sequence). Here the CDR3 reads CASKRGTSDEQFF. The CDR3 DNA reads as TGTGCCAGTAAGCGTGGGACTAGCGACGAGCAGTTCTTC.

The V call is TRBV5-1, the J call TRBJ1-2; D perhaps matches TRBD1 (6 bases). This CDR3 comprises 15 residues. V lost 1 base to trimming and J lost 1 base, with 11 bases between them. The germline V gene encodes CDR1 SGHRS and CDR2 YFSETQ. CDR3 sequence reads: CASSLTGRINYGYTF. The CDR3, as DNA: TGCGCCAGCAGCTTGACAGGGCGAATTAACTATGGCTACACCTTC.

V is TRBV5-1 and J is TRBJ2-1; weak D call: TRBD2 (6 bases). This CDR3 is 14 amino acids long. Germline V gene sequence: CDR1 SGHRS, CDR2 YFSETQ. V lost 0 bases, J lost 12 bases, and 16 bases lay in between. The CDR3 protein is CASSLAPGEPAQFF. The DNA for the CDR3 is TGCGCCAGCAGCTTGGCTCCGGGGGAGCCTGCGCAGTTCTTC.

The CDR3 DNA sequence: TGTGCCAGTAGTTTAACCGGGACTGGGGCTTTCTTT. Amino acid sequence: CASSLTGTGAFF. V usage is TRBV19 and J usage is TRBJ1-1, with a possible D match to TRBD1 (5 bases). Trimming took off 5 bases at V and 11 bases at J, with 15 bases between the two ends. Germline loops: CDR1 LNHDA, CDR2 SQIVND (reference sequence). The CDR3 covers 12 residues.

In DNA form, the CDR3 reads TGTGCCAGCAGCTCTACGCGGGCAAACACCATATATTTT. Protein: CASSSTRANTIYF. This chain uses TRBV11-3 with TRBJ1-3, with D hard to call. With 4 bases removed from V and 6 bases from J, the gap between germline ends came to 10 bases. The CDR3 is made up of 13 amino acids. Germline V lookup: CDR1 SGHNT, CDR2 YENEEA.

This sequence joins TRBV4-2 and TRBJ2-2; 11 bases fit TRBD2. Germline V CDR1 and CDR2: LGHNA, YNFKEQ. This CDR3 has 19 amino acids. Unmatched junction bases numbered 13, after V lost 3 bases and J lost 4 bases. DNA for the CDR3: TGTGCCAGCAGCCACACCCTTCTTTTAGCGGGAGGGGCCACCGGGGAGCTGTTTTTT. This translates into CASSHTLLLAGGATGELFF.

The chain employs TRBV6-2 or TRBV6-3 and TRBJ1-5; D is uncertain. V lost 0 bases, J lost 6 bases, and 9 bases lay in between. CDR1 and CDR2 from the germline V gene are MNHEY and SVGEGT. This CDR3 is 14 amino acids long. CDR3 sequence reads: CASSYSRTLQPQHF. Here the CDR3 DNA reads TGTGCCAGCAGTTACTCTAGGACTCTTCAGCCCCAGCATTTT.

The gene calls are TRBV5-1 and TRBJ2-1; D unresolved. The CDR3 has 16 amino acids. Germline V gene sequence: CDR1 SGHRS, CDR2 YFSETQ. The ends were cut back, 2 bases at V and 8 bases at J, with 20 bases in the middle. Here the CDR3 reads CASSLVGTVNFDEQFF. The DNA for the CDR3 is TGCGCCAGCAGCTTAGTCGGTACTGTGAATTTCGATGAGCAGTTCTTC.

V and J are TRBV7-9 and TRBJ1-1; TRBD1 agrees at 7 bases. CDR1 and CDR2 (germline): SEHNR, FQNEAQ (reference sequence). V shed 5 bases, J shed 0 bases, and the junction held 3 bases outside the gene matches. This CDR3 is 14 amino acids long. The CDR3 sequence: CASSPDRVNTEAFF. The CDR3 nucleotides are TGTGCCAGCAGCCCCGACAGGGTGAACACTGAAGCTTTCTTT.

The V and J genes are TRBV19 and TRBJ2-5, with D possibly TRBD1 on 6 matching bases. Germline CDR1 is LNHDA and CDR2 is SQIVND (reference sequence). CDR3 length equals 17 residues. V was clipped by 3 bases and J by 5 bases, with 22 bases between them. The CDR3: CASSIRSVGGFGETQYF. Written as DNA, the CDR3 is TGTGCCAGTAGTATCCGTAGCGTAGGGGGTTTTGGTGAGACCCAGTACTTC.

V gene TRBV18 combines with J gene TRBJ1-1, with D tentatively TRBD1 (5 bases). The CDR3 covers 17 residues. Between the trimmed V and J ends, which lost 0 bases and 2 bases, there was a span of 16 bases. CDR1 and CDR2 (germline): KGHSH, LQKENI. CDR3 residues: CASSPPTGLRTNTEAFF. In nucleotides, the CDR3 is TGTGCCAGCTCACCACCGACGGGACTTAGAACAAACACTGAAGCTTTCTTT.

The V gene is TRBV5-1, the J gene TRBJ2-7, with 7 bases that match TRBD1. The CDR3 contains 14 residues. Germline CDR1 SGHRS, CDR2 YFSETQ. Trimming removed 1 base from V and 5 bases from J; junction bases left unmatched: 6. CDR3 nucleotides: TGCGCCAGCAGCTTGCTCCCTGGACAGGACGAGCAGTACTTC. Protein sequence: CASSLLPGQDEQYF.

The V gene is TRBV19, the J gene TRBJ1-1; 7 bases are shared with TRBD1. The CDR3 has 13 residues. Germline V gene sequence: CDR1 LNHDA, CDR2 SQIVND (reference sequence). Unmatched junction bases numbered 13, after V lost 10 bases and J lost 8 bases. The CDR3 region is CATRRGRRPEAFF. CDR3 nucleotide sequence: TGTGCCACCCGAAGGGGGCGCAGACCCGAAGCTTTCTTT.

The J gene is TRBJ2-7, the V gene TRBV7-2, with D possibly being TRBD1 (5 bases). V was cut by 7 bases and J by 3 bases, with 16 bases left in between. This CDR3 comprises 14 residues. CDR1 is SGHTA and CDR2 is FQGNSA in the germline V gene. The CDR3 loop reads CASTNPGSHYEQYF. CDR3 in DNA: TGTGCCAGCACCAATCCAGGGTCCCACTACGAGCAGTACTTC. Full variable domain (remainder filled in from reference TRBV7-2 and TRBJ2-7): GAGVSQSPSNKVTEKGKDVELRCDPISGHTALYWYRQSLGQGLEFLIYFQGNSAPDKSGLPSDRFSAERTGGSVSTLTIQRTQQEDSAVYLCASTNPGSHYEQYFGPGTRLTVT.

The chain is built from TRBV19 and TRBJ2-3; D is unclear. The V and J ends lost 3 bases and 3 bases respectively, with 13 bases between them. The CDR3 consists of 15 residues. In germline, CDR1 is LNHDA, CDR2 SQIVND (reference sequence). The CDR3 DNA is TGTGCCAGTAGTATTAGTTGGAAGAGGACAGATACGCAGTATTTT. Translated, it gives CASSISWKRTDTQYF.

The chain uses TRBV27 and TRBJ1-5, with TRBD1 matching over 9 bases. The CDR3 loop spans 14 amino acids. V trimming: 8 bases; J trimming: 4 bases; junction bases outside the gene matches: 6. The V gene's germline CDR1 is MNHEY and CDR2 SMNVEV (reference sequence). The CDR3 reads CASQRQGGNQPQHF. CDR3 nucleotide sequence: TGTGCCAGCCAAAGACAGGGGGGAAATCAGCCCCAGCATTTT.

This clone was seen once. The rearrangement joins TRBV19 to TRBJ2-3; D gene uncertain. Trimming cost V 3 bases and J 5 bases, with 15 bases left between them. The V gene's germline CDR1 is LNHDA and CDR2 SQIVND (reference sequence). The CDR3 is 15 amino acids. Here the CDR3 DNA reads TGTGCCAGTAGTATGGGTTCCGGGTCCCTAGATACGCAGTATTTT. Translating gives CASSMGSGSLDTQYF.

The chain couples TRBV10-3 to TRBJ2-2, with 8 bases fitting TRBD2. Germline trimming cut 4 bases from V and 4 bases from J; bases unmatched to any gene: 11. The CDR3 has 17 residues. Looked up from germline, CDR1 is ENHRY and CDR2 is SYGVKD. The CDR3 DNA is TGTGCCATCAGTGTCGAAGGGGTAGCGGGATTCACCGGGGAGCTGTTTTTT. Its translation is CAISVEGVAGFTGELFF.